The next 23 T cell receptor beta chains were all read from a single sample in a study of OX40 agonist ivuxolimab in advanced cancers. The data were produced by immunoSEQ multiplex PCR, yet TCRdb's version contains in-frame clones alone and is incomplete. Of roughly 100,000 clones listed, under 85% are singletons. Sequences were derived from CD4+ or CD8+ T cells sorted from blood, sampled in a trial of the OX40 agonist ivuxolimab. The source is an adult with an advanced solid tumor such as melanoma, head and neck, liver or kidney cancer.

The V call is TRBV10-2, the J call TRBJ1-2, with no clear D. CDR1 WSHSY and CDR2 SAAADI come from the germline V gene. The CDR3 loop spans 13 amino acids. V was pared by 3 bases and J by 4 bases, with 9 bases between. The CDR3 DNA reads as TGCGCCAGCAGTGACGCCCCAAGCTATGGCTACACCTTC. Amino acids: CASSDAPSYGYTF.

The J gene is TRBJ1-2, the V gene TRBV5-1; D possibly corresponds to TRBD1 (5 bases). The CDR3 consists of 15 residues. V was pared by 2 bases and J by 4 bases, with 15 bases between. Germline CDR1 and CDR2: SGHRS and YFSETQ. This CDR3 is CASSFGDGTLYGYTF. DNA of the CDR3: TGCGCCAGCAGCTTCGGGGACGGGACTCTCTATGGCTACACCTTC.

The rearrangement links TRBV19 to TRBJ1-1; no firm D call. The CDR3 spans 12 residues. The germline V and J ends were trimmed by 2 bases and 5 bases, with 6 bases remaining between them. Germline CDR1 is LNHDA and CDR2 is SQIVND (reference sequence). CDR3 region: CASSIKGTEAFF. CDR3 DNA: TGTGCCAGTAGTATAAAAGGGACTGAAGCTTTCTTT.

The rearrangement links TRBV7-9 to TRBJ2-7; D not certain. This CDR3 is 11 amino acids long. The V and J ends lost 4 bases and 4 bases respectively, with 5 bases between them. CDR1 is SEHNR, CDR2 FQNEAQ, per germline (reference sequence). The DNA for the CDR3 is TGTGCCAGCAGCTCCCTTTACGAGCAGTACTTC. Translation gives CASSSLYEQYF.

This CDR3 reads CASSSGQPGNEQFF. CDR3 bases: TGTGCCAGCAGCTCAGGTCAACCGGGGAATGAGCAGTTCTTC. J is TRBJ2-1 and V is TRBV11-3; tentatively, D is TRBD2 (5 bases). Deletions cut 4 bases from V and 7 bases from J, with 14 bases between. The CDR3 has 14 amino acids. Looked up from germline, CDR1 is SGHNT and CDR2 is YENEEA.

V and J are TRBV6-6 and TRBJ1-5; D might be TRBD1 (6 bases). V lost 2 bases and J lost 8, with 13 bases in between. The length of the CDR3 is 14 residues. Looked up from germline, CDR1 is MNHNY and CDR2 is SVGAGI (reference sequence). The CDR3 coding sequence is TGTGCCAGCAGTTACAGTGGCAGGGGTGAGCCCCAGCATTTT. Its protein product is CASSYSGRGEPQHF.

The chain is built from TRBV7-2 and TRBJ2-7, with 12 bases identical to TRBD2. The V gene end was trimmed by 4 bases and the J gene end by 6 bases; junction bases not matched to a gene: 10. CDR1 SGHTA and CDR2 FQGNSA come from the germline V gene. There are 16 residues in the CDR3. The CDR3 loop reads CASSSWTSGILGEQYF. DNA for the CDR3: TGTGCCAGCAGCTCGTGGACTAGCGGGATCCTGGGCGAGCAGTACTTC.

The J gene is TRBJ1-4, the V gene TRBV9; the D is unclear. This CDR3 has 15 amino acids. Germline V gene lookup returns CDR1 SGDLS and CDR2 YYNGEE. Trimming shortened V by 2 bases and J by 8 bases, and 16 bases separated the two germline ends. This chain's CDR3 is CASSVWTPGREKLFF. CDR3 bases: TGTGCCAGCAGCGTCTGGACTCCAGGACGGGAAAAACTGTTTTTT.

V usage is TRBV7-9 and J usage is TRBJ2-2; 8 nucleotides match TRBD2. There are 17 residues in the CDR3. Per germline, CDR1 SEHNR and CDR2 FQNEAQ (reference sequence). The V and J ends lost 0 bases and 2 bases, in that order; junction bases with no gene match: 5. The DNA for the CDR3 is TGTGCCAGCAGCTTAGCTACTAGCGGTCATAACACCGGGGAGCTGTTTTTT. Its protein product is CASSLATSGHNTGELFF.

The chain combines TRBV19 with TRBJ2-1; the D is unclear. Germline V gene data show CDR1 as LNHDA and CDR2 as SQIVND (reference sequence). This CDR3 has 17 amino acids. V lost 4 bases, J lost 0 bases, and 16 bases lay in between. This CDR3 reads CASSTDLGTSSYNEQFF. The DNA for the CDR3 is TGTGCCAGTAGTACGGACCTAGGAACCAGCTCCTACAATGAGCAGTTCTTC.

V gene TRBV7-9 combines with J gene TRBJ2-7; D unresolved. The ends were cut back, 1 base at V and 7 bases at J, with 8 bases in the middle. This CDR3 spans 12 amino acids. In germline, CDR1 is SEHNR, CDR2 FQNEAQ (reference sequence). This chain's CDR3 is CASSLGEWEQYF. CDR3 coding DNA: TGTGCCAGCAGCTTAGGTGAATGGGAGCAGTACTTC.

This rearrangement joins TRBV7-9 to TRBJ2-2, with D uncertain. Germline CDR1 is SEHNR and CDR2 is FQNEAQ (reference sequence). Trimming cost V 1 base and J 4 bases, with 10 bases left between them. The CDR3 is 15 amino acids. The DNA of the CDR3 is TGTGCCAGCAGCTTAGATACCGGCCCCACCGGGGAGCTGTTTTTT. It yields the protein CASSLDTGPTGELFF.

The V gene is TRBV5-1, the J gene TRBJ1-4, with D uncertain. V was trimmed by 4 bases and J by 4 bases, leaving 20 bases between them. CDR1 is SGHRS and CDR2 is YFSETQ in the germline V gene. This CDR3 comprises 17 residues. The CDR3 here is CASSTSGPGPNNEKLFF. CDR3 nucleotide sequence: TGCGCCAGCAGCACATCCGGGCCAGGCCCTAATAATGAAAAACTGTTTTTT.

The chain joins TRBV6-4 to TRBJ2-1, with D possibly being TRBD1 (5 bases). Germline V gene data show CDR1 as MRHNA and CDR2 as SNTAGT. This CDR3 has 11 amino acids. V dropped 5 bases and J dropped 10 bases, with 9 bases sitting between them. CDR3 coding DNA: TGTGCCAGCAGTTTTAAGGGGGAGCAGTTCTTC. This codes for CASSFKGEQFF.

This chain uses TRBV27 with TRBJ2-2; 7 nucleotides line up with TRBD2. This CDR3 spans 14 amino acids. The trim removed 2 bases at V and 6 bases at J, leaving 3 bases unmatched. Germline lookup yields CDR1 MNHEY and CDR2 SMNVEV (reference sequence). CDR3 sequence: CASSLGGGPGELFF. For the CDR3, the DNA is TGTGCCAGCAGTTTAGGGGGAGGGCCCGGGGAGCTGTTTTTT.

The chain employs TRBV11-2 and TRBJ2-4, with a possible D match to TRBD1 (6 bases). Germline V gives CDR1 SGHAT, CDR2 FQNNGV. This CDR3 contains 15 residues. Trimming removed 6 bases at V and 1 base at J, with 13 bases between. The CDR3 here is CASSLSGVAKNIQYF. DNA of the CDR3: TGTGCCAGCAGTTTATCAGGGGTTGCCAAAAACATTCAGTACTTC. Variable domain in full (rest from reference TRBV11-2 and TRBJ2-4): EAGVAQSPRYKIIEKRQSVAFWCNPISGHATLYWYQQILGQGPKLLIQFQNNGVVDDSQLPKDRFSAERLKGVDSTLKIQPAKLEDSAVYLCASSLSGVAKNIQYFGAGTRLSVL.

This clone was seen only a few times. The rearrangement uses TRBV30 and TRBJ1-5; D gene uncertain. Germline V lookup: CDR1 GTSNPN, CDR2 SVGIG (reference sequence). This CDR3 is built from 14 residues. V was trimmed by 2 bases and J by 2 bases, leaving 10 bases between them. The CDR3 coding sequence is TGTGCCTGGAGTTCGGGGTTTGGCAATCAGCCCCAGCATTTT. Translated, it gives CAWSSGFGNQPQHF.

The CDR3 DNA sequence: TGTGCCAGCAGCGTAGCCCTTGCTGAGCAGTTCTTC. Protein: CASSVALAEQFF. The chain joins TRBV9 to TRBJ2-1; D is unclear. The V and J ends lost 0 bases and 9 bases respectively, with 7 bases between them. The germline V gene has CDR1 SGDLS and CDR2 YYNGEE. The CDR3 spans 12 residues.

In this sample, this clone turned up once. V usage is TRBV28 and J usage is TRBJ2-7; 7 bases are a match to TRBD1. V shed 2 bases, J shed 2 bases, and the junction held 3 bases outside the gene matches. The CDR3 contains 14 residues. Germline values: CDR1 MDHEN, CDR2 SYDVKM. This CDR3 reads CASSLRGGTYEQYF. The CDR3 bases are TGTGCCAGCAGTTTAAGAGGGGGCACCTACGAGCAGTACTTC.

The J gene is TRBJ1-1, the V gene TRBV19, with 12 bases aligning to TRBD1. Trimming took 8 bases from V and 4 from J; bases not matched to a gene: 8. This CDR3 comprises 15 residues. The V gene's germline CDR1 is LNHDA and CDR2 SQIVND (reference sequence). The DNA for the CDR3 is TGTGCCAGTCGGGACAGGGGGCCCCTGGGCACTGAAGCTTTCTTT. Translation: CASRDRGPLGTEAFF.

The genes are TRBV7-9 and TRBJ1-3; TRBD1 agrees at 8 bases. Germline V CDR1 and CDR2: SEHNR, FQNEAQ (reference sequence). The CDR3 runs 14 residues. The ends lost 5 bases at V and 1 base at J; junction bases unmatched: 1. CDR3: CASSRQGSGNTIYF. The CDR3, as DNA: TGTGCCAGCAGCCGACAGGGGTCTGGAAACACCATATATTTT.

This chain joins TRBV28 and TRBJ1-2; D gene unclear. CDR1 MDHEN and CDR2 SYDVKM come from the germline V gene. This CDR3 region has 14 residues. Trimming shortened V by 4 bases and J by 8 bases, and 17 bases separated the two germline ends. The CDR3, as DNA: TGTGCCAGCAGTTACCAAAATCTAGTCAGGGGCTACACCTTC. Encoded protein: CASSYQNLVRGYTF.

V and J are TRBV9 and TRBJ2-2, with 7 bases identical to TRBD1. The CDR3 runs to 15 residues. Trimming at V came to 6 bases and at J to 1 base, leaving 6 bases not matched to a gene. The germline gives CDR1 SGDLS, CDR2 YYNGEE. The CDR3 DNA reads as TGTGCCAGCACCGTGACAGGGTTGAACACCGGGGAGCTGTTTTTT. The encoded protein is CASTVTGLNTGELFF.